This TCR beta chain was sequenced in a study of CD4+ T cells in melanoma (dated by TCRdb to the early 2020s). For the wider study: Neoantigen-specific CD4+ T cells in human melanoma were investigated in the study.

Broad study findings and their caveats: Neoantigen-specific CD4+ T cells were reported to be correlated with the function of CD8+ T cells, macrophages and B cells. According to the report, neoantigen-specific CD4+ T cells in melanoma displayed diverse differentiation states.

Patients with melanoma were used as donors. The CDR3 runs 13 amino acids, cysteine and phenylalanine included. Only the CDR3 part of the read is kept: 39 bases, read in frame from the first base. CDR1 is given as SGHRS and CDR2 as YFSETQ, both from the germline V gene. The junction carries 8 bases between V and J, which are trimmed by 0 bases and 7 bases respectively. To note about this clone: Its antigen is still unknown. Base quality data are lacking; no much larger clone is found one base away.

The library was obtained by the immunoSEQ multiplex PCR assay. Not all clones reach the TCRdb copy of this immuneACCESS table, which keeps in-frame sequences only. Checked studies attribute under half of the gap to unresolved V genes and leave the rest unexplained. The sample data list some 110,000 clones, and about nine tenths of these were observed just once. The ten largest clones represent roughly 3.3% of the sample. The sequencing input was peripheral blood. The TCR was taken from a human donor with melanoma. The sequence joins TRBV5-1 to TRBJ1-5; matching of 5 bases hints at TRBD1 as the D gene. The DNA reads as follows: TGCGCCAGCAGCTTGGGTCAGGGCCAGCCCCAGCATTTT. It translates as CASSLGQGQPQHF. With the portions outside the CDR3 filled from the reference TRBV5-1 and TRBJ1-5 genes, the complete variable region becomes KAGVTQTPRYLIKTRGQQVTLSCSPISGHRSVSWYQQTPGQGLQFLFEYFSETQRNKGNFPGRFSGRQFSNSRSEMNVSTLELGDSALYLCASSLGQGQPQHFGDGTRLSIL.